Below, 4 T cell receptor beta chains from the same sample are listed, as sequenced in a study of T-cell reconstitution after alpha-beta-depleted transplantation in children. Unique molecular identifiers were used to barcode this TCRbeta library. TCRdb redid the calling of the PCR reads with MiXCR, one entry per CDR3 protein. The table lists around 530,000 distinct CDR3 sequences, approximately 29% of them singletons. The sequences come from PBMCs from the stem cell graft donor, collected from the stem cell graft. The receptors derive from a human donor who donated a stem cell graft to a child with aplastic anemia.

This chain uses TRBV6-1 with TRBJ2-5; tentative D call: TRBD2 (6 bases). The ends were cut back, 6 bases at V and 5 bases at J, with 16 bases in the middle. This CDR3 comprises 14 residues. Per germline, CDR1 MNHNS and CDR2 SASEGT. CDR3 sequence: CASSPVGGSETQYF. CDR3 nucleotide sequence: TGTGCCAGCAGCCCAGTCGGGGGTTCGGAGACCCAGTACTTC.

Only a few counts were recorded for this clonotype. CDR3 nucleotides: TGTGCCTGGAGTTGGGGGGGGGCGGATGAGCAGTTCTTC. This sequence encodes CAWSWGGADEQFF. J is TRBJ2-1 and V is TRBV30; TRBD2 is a possible D gene (7 bases). V lost 2 bases, J lost 8 bases, and 13 bases lay in between. The length of the CDR3 is 13 residues. Germline CDR1 reads GTSNPN; CDR2 reads SVGIG (reference sequence). The full variable domain, rest sourced from reference TRBV30 and TRBJ2-1, is SQTIHQWPATLVQPVGSPLSLECTVEGTSNPNLYWYRQAAGRGLQLLFYSVGIGQISSEVPQNLSASRPQDRQFILSSKKLLLSDSGFYLCAWSWGGADEQFFGPGTRLTVL.

This clonotype was found a few times. The chain has TRBV7-8 and TRBJ1-1, with unresolved D. The CDR3 runs 13 residues. Between the trimmed V and J ends, which lost 5 bases and 8 bases, there was a span of 15 bases. CDR1 is SGHVS, CDR2 FQNEAQ, per germline. Here the CDR3 DNA reads TGTGCCAGCAGCCCTAATATAGCGTCAGAAGCTTTCTTT. This encodes CASSPNIASEAFF.

J is TRBJ2-7 and V is TRBV5-6; either TRBD1 or TRBD2 may supply D (5 bases each). The ends were cut back, 1 base at V and 6 bases at J, with 11 bases in the middle. The germline V gene has CDR1 SGHDT and CDR2 YYEEEE. CDR3 size: 13 residues. The CDR3 sequence is CASSLLGTGEQYF. DNA for the CDR3: TGTGCCAGCAGCTTGCTTGGGACCGGCGAGCAGTACTTC.